Listed here are 11 T cell receptor beta chains from one sample, sequenced in a study of CD8 T cell repertoires and HIV-1 epitope variants. Some clones are missing from TCRdb's copy, which holds only in-frame ones; the method was immunoSEQ multiplex PCR. The data show roughly 4,700 clones, with around 66% seen just once and more than 35% held by the top ten. These TCRs' antigens remain unknown. The sequencing sample was made of cultured CD8+ T cells derived from PBMCs. These receptors were obtained from a male donor with HIV.

The V and J genes are TRBV6-6 and TRBJ1-1; 7 bases line up with TRBD1. The J segment lost 5 bases and the V segment lost 6 bases, leaving 9 bases of the junction unmatched. The CDR3 loop spans 14 amino acids. Per germline, CDR1 MNHNY and CDR2 SVGAGI (reference sequence). Written as DNA, the CDR3 is TGTGCCAGCAGGACAGAGGGGGCTGGGACTGAAGCTTTCTTT. Translation gives CASRTEGAGTEAFF.

The rearrangement uses TRBV19 and TRBJ2-5, with TRBD2 identical over 10 bases. The CDR3 contains 17 residues. From germline, CDR1 is LNHDA and CDR2 SQIVND (reference sequence). The junction had 9 bases not matched to a gene; V was cut back by 1 base and J by 4 bases. The CDR3 bases are TGTGCCAGTAGTATAGGAGAGAGCGGGGGGGCCGGAGAGACCCAGTACTTC. Translated: CASSIGESGGAGETQYF.

The chain is built from TRBV7-2 and TRBJ2-1, with D tentatively TRBD2 (6 bases). Germline V CDR1 and CDR2: SGHTA, FQGNSA. The CDR3 totals 13 residues. V lost 1 base to trimming and J lost 7 bases, with 8 bases between them. CDR3 in amino acids: CASSLGGENEQFF. The CDR3 region has the DNA TGTGCCAGCAGCTTAGGCGGGGAAAATGAGCAGTTCTTC.

J is TRBJ2-7 and V is TRBV5-1; the D is unclear. The CDR3 contains 14 residues. V was trimmed by 0 bases and J by 2 bases, leaving 9 bases between them. Germline CDR1 is SGHRS and CDR2 is YFSETQ. CDR3 DNA: TGCGCCAGCAGCTTGGAGGCAGGAACCTACGAGCAGTACTTC. Encoded protein: CASSLEAGTYEQYF.

The chain employs TRBV7-6 and TRBJ2-7; maybe TRBD2 (5 bases). The germline gives CDR1 SGHVS, CDR2 FNYEAQ. The CDR3 spans 12 residues. Trimming took off 5 bases at V and 1 base at J, with 6 bases between the two ends. The CDR3 DNA reads TGTGCCAGCAGCCCGGGGTCCTACGAGCAGTACTTC. Its protein is CASSPGSYEQYF.

By share, this clone counts as medium-sized (0.01 to 0.1%). The chain carries TRBV27 and TRBJ2-2; 9 nucleotides agree with TRBD2. V dropped 9 bases and J dropped 1; count of bases not matched to a gene: 6. CDR1 is MNHEY and CDR2 is SMNVEV in the germline V gene (reference sequence). The CDR3 runs 15 residues. This CDR3 is CARKLAGRNTGELFF. The CDR3, as DNA: TGTGCCAGGAAGCTAGCGGGGAGGAACACCGGGGAGCTGTTTTTT.

This rearrangement joins TRBV5-1 to TRBJ1-3; D perhaps matches TRBD1 (5 bases). Per germline, CDR1 SGHRS and CDR2 YFSETQ. V lost 7 bases, J lost 0 bases, and 14 bases lay in between. The CDR3 contains 15 residues. Here the CDR3 reads CASSEDDSSGNTIYF. As DNA, the CDR3 is TGCGCCAGCTCGGAGGACGACAGCTCTGGAAACACCATATATTTT. Drawing the rest from reference TRBV5-1 and TRBJ1-3, the complete variable domain is KAGVTQTPRYLIKTRGQQVTLSCSPISGHRSVSWYQQTPGQGLQFLFEYFSETQRNKGNFPGRFSGRQFSNSRSEMNVSTLELGDSALYLCASSEDDSSGNTIYFGEGSWLTVV.

This clone was picked up a small number of times. The V gene is TRBV5-1, the J gene TRBJ2-7, with D possibly being TRBD2 (6 bases). There are 15 residues in the CDR3. V shed 4 bases and J shed 2 bases, with 16 bases lying between them. CDR1 is SGHRS and CDR2 is YFSETQ in the germline V gene. The CDR3 DNA sequence: TGCGCCAGCAGCGACCGACTAGGGCCGACCTACGAGCAGTACTTC. It is translated as CASSDRLGPTYEQYF.

This clone turned up a few times. The chain uses TRBV27 and TRBJ1-6; D remains ambiguous. The germline V gene encodes CDR1 MNHEY and CDR2 SMNVEV (reference sequence). The CDR3 spans 14 residues. The ends were cut back, 5 bases at V and 9 bases at J, with 14 bases in the middle. The CDR3 loop is CASSPLGMSSPLHF. The DNA of the CDR3 is TGTGCCAGCAGTCCCCTAGGGATGTCTTCACCCCTCCACTTT.

The chain combines TRBV7-3 with TRBJ2-2; tentative D call: TRBD2 (5 bases). Per germline, CDR1 SGHTA and CDR2 FQGTGA. V shed 8 bases and J shed 2 bases, with 6 bases lying between them. There are 12 residues in the CDR3. The CDR3 here is CASGSNTGELFF. The CDR3 coding sequence is TGTGCCAGCGGGAGTAACACCGGGGAGCTGTTTTTT. Variable domain in full (rest from reference TRBV7-3 and TRBJ2-2): GAGVSQTPSNKVTEKGKYVELRCDPISGHTALYWYRQSLGQGPEFLIYFQGTGAADDSGLPNDRFFAVRPEGSVSTLKIQRTERGDSAVYLCASGSNTGELFFGEGSRLTVL.

The V and J genes are TRBV7-9 and TRBJ2-1, with D possibly TRBD1 on 5 matching bases. CDR1 is SEHNR and CDR2 is FQNEAQ in the germline V gene (reference sequence). The ends were cut back, 3 bases at V and 10 bases at J, with 16 bases in the middle. This CDR3 has 14 residues. The CDR3 region has the DNA TGTGCCAGCAGCTTGGGTGTAGGGGCTCGAGAGCAGTTCTTC. Amino acids: CASSLGVGAREQFF.